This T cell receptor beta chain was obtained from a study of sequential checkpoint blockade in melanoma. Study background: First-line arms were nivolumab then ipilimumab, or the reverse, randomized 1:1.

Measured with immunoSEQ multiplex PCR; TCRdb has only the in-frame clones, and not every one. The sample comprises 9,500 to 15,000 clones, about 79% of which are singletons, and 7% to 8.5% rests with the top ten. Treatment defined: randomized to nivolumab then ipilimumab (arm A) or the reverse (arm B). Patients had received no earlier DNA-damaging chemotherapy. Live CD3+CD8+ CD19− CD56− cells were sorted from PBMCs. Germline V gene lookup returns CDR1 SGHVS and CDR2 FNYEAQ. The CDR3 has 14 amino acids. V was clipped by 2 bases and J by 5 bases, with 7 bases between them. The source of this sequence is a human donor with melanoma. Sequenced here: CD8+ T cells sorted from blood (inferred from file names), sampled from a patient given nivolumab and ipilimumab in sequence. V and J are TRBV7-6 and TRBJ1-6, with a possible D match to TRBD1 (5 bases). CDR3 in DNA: TGTGCCAGCAGCTTATTACAGGATAATTCACCCCTCCACTTT. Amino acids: CASSLLQDNSPLHF.